Listed below are T cell receptor beta chains from one sample, sequenced in a study of cytomegalovirus exposure and HLA in healthy donors. TCRdb's copy holds only in-frame clones and misses some; the assay was immunoSEQ multiplex PCR. The sample shows fewer than 200,000 clones, approximately 81% of them seen only once. Material for sequencing was PBMCs. The receptors stem from a male donor in good health and CMV-seronegative. The CDR3 runs from the conserved cysteine through the conserved F or W. Each record gives: CDR3 length, V gene, CDR3 protein.

CDR3 length: 20
V gene: TRBV10-3
CDR3 protein: CAISASNGDRGLAGNQPQHF

CDR3 length: 15
V gene: TRBV5-1
CDR3 protein: CASSFTSGVFHEQFF

CDR3 length: 14
V gene: TRBV7-3
CDR3 protein: CASSIGLGGYEQYF

CDR3 length: 14
V gene: TRBV2
CDR3 protein: CASSRDRANQPQHF

CDR3 length: 16
V gene: TRBV7-6
CDR3 protein: CASSQGDTYMNTEAFF

CDR3 length: 17
V gene: TRBV4-3
CDR3 protein: CASSQEASGRAGETQYF

CDR3 length: 16
V gene: TRBV18
CDR3 protein: CASSLGQGNSGNTIYF

CDR3 length: 15
V gene: TRBV18
CDR3 protein: CASSPLSRGDQPQHF

CDR3 length: 14
V gene: TRBV5-1
CDR3 protein: CASKVGPGTDTQYF

CDR3 length: 16
V gene: TRBV21-1
CDR3 protein: CASSKECGTRNTEAFF

CDR3 length: 16
V gene: TRBV10-3
CDR3 protein: CAISEPNAQENYGYTF

CDR3 length: 16
V gene: TRBV9
CDR3 protein: CASSVAISDSGNTIYF

CDR3 length: 16
V gene: TRBV5-3
CDR3 protein: CARSELPTGGWYGYTF

CDR3 length: 14
V gene: TRBV6-5
CDR3 protein: CASRIGGQRGTIYF

CDR3 length: 16
V gene: TRBV11-2
CDR3 protein: CASSLRTSGLTDTQYF

CDR3 length: 15
V gene: TRBV18
CDR3 protein: CASSPPGTGGHEQYF